This TCR beta chain was observed in a study of blood T cell repertoires in COVID-19. Trimming pared 1 base from V and 3 bases from J, leaving 7 bases between. Per germline, CDR1 SGHTA and CDR2 FQGNSA. The CDR3 is 13 residues long. This clone was picked up a small number of times. Measured with immunoSEQ multiplex PCR; TCRdb has only the in-frame clones, and not every one. Of roughly 87,000 clones in the sample, approximately 86% were seen once. Sequenced sample: peripheral blood. The rearrangement joins TRBV7-2 to TRBJ2-7; D may be TRBD1 (5 bases). The sequence came from a woman of 80 years or more with COVID-19, enrolled during active disease. CDR3 bases: TGTGCCAGCAGCTTAGGACAGATCTACGAGCAGTACTTC. It specifies CASSLGQIYEQYF.